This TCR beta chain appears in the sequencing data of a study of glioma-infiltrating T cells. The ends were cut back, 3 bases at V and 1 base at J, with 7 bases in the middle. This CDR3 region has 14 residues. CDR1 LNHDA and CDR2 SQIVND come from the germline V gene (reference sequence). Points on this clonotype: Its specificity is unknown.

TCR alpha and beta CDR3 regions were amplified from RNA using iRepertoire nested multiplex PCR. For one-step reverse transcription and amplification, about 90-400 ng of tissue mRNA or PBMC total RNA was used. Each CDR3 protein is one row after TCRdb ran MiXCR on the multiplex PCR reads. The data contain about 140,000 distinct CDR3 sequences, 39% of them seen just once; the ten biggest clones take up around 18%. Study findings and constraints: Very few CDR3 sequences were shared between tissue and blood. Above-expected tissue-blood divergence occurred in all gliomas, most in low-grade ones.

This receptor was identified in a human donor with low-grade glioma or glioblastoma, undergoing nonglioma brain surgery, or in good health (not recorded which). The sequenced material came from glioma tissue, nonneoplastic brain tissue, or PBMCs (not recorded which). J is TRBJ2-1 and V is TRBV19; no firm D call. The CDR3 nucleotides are TGTGCCAGTAGTATTATTGGGTCCTACAATGAGCAGTTCTTC. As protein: CASSIIGSYNEQFF.